This entry lists 20 T cell receptor beta chains sequenced from one sample in a study of metastatic and nonmetastatic thyroid tumors (dated by TCRdb to the early 2020s). No treatment had been received by any patient before thyroid surgery. Library method: PCR. TCRdb shows the sequencer as Illumina HiSeq 4000. The public reads were quality trimmed at Q25 with fastp and then assembled into clones with MiXCR by TCRdb, keeping productive beta chains. This sample comprises about 93,000 clones, 7.5% to 9% of them detected only once. Of the sample, 8.8% falls within the top ten clones. Source material: blood. The receptors here all came from a female donor with papillary thyroid cancer or a benign thyroid nodule (not recorded which). Some clones in this sample may be carry-over from other donors' samples.

This clone was seen only a few times. The chain joins TRBV6-1 to TRBJ2-1; 11 nucleotides agree with TRBD2. The CDR3 runs to 15 residues. The germline V gene encodes CDR1 MNHNS and CDR2 SASEGT. V lost 6 bases and J lost 5; bases outside the gene matches: 6. The CDR3 is CASRAGTSGNNEQFF. CDR3 nucleotide sequence: TGTGCCAGCAGAGCCGGGACTAGCGGAAACAATGAGCAGTTCTTC.

This clone came up many times. The rearrangement joins TRBV29-1 to TRBJ2-1, with D perhaps matching TRBD1 (6 bases). This CDR3 contains 14 residues. Germline CDR1 and CDR2: SQVTM and ANQGSEA. The ends were cut back, 8 bases at V and 2 bases at J, with 16 bases in the middle. CDR3 amino acids: CSLVGGSTYNEQFF. DNA of the CDR3: TGCAGCCTCGTTGGGGGCTCTACCTACAATGAGCAGTTCTTC.

The chain couples TRBV27 to TRBJ1-5; D is possibly TRBD1 (5 bases). Germline values: CDR1 MNHEY, CDR2 SMNVEV (reference sequence). V lost 2 bases, J lost 6 bases, and 8 bases lay in between. This CDR3 comprises 13 residues. CDR3 in amino acids: CASSLRGVQPQHF. The DNA of the CDR3 is TGTGCCAGCAGTTTACGAGGGGTTCAGCCCCAGCATTTT.

This clone was found many times. The chain is built from TRBV19 and TRBJ2-7; 10 bases align to TRBD1. V dropped 1 base and J dropped 2; count of bases not matched to a gene: 2. Germline loops: CDR1 LNHDA, CDR2 SQIVND (reference sequence). The CDR3 contains 15 residues. The CDR3 nucleotides are TGTGCCAGTAGTATAGGGGACAGGGGCCCCTACGAGCAGTACTTC. Amino acids: CASSIGDRGPYEQYF.

Details on this clone: Given a much more abundant clone one base away, this may be a read error. This CDR3 is missing its conserved last phenylalanine or tryptophan, likely due to a read error. The CDR3 spells CARGPGSNYGYTL. CDR3 bases: TGTGCCAGAGGGCCAGGGAGCAACTATGGCTACACCCTC. The chain carries TRBV28 and TRBJ1-2; a possible D gene is TRBD1 (5 bases). CDR1 is MDHEN, CDR2 SYDVKM, per germline. Trimming removed 9 bases at V and 2 bases at J, with 13 bases between. The CDR3 is made up of 13 amino acids.

The chain carries TRBV12-3 or TRBV12-4 and TRBJ1-1, with 7 bases fitting TRBD1. J was trimmed by 4 bases and V by 5 bases; bases with no gene match: 4. This CDR3 comprises 13 residues. The DNA of the CDR3 is TGTGCCAGCAGTCCCCAGGGGGGCACTGAAGCTTTCTTT. It yields the protein CASSPQGGTEAFF.

Turning to this clone: This sequence may be a read error, since a much larger clone differs from it by one base. The chain recombines TRBV18 with TRBJ1-1; a possible D gene is TRBD1 (5 bases). This CDR3 spans 15 amino acids. From germline, CDR1 is KGHSH and CDR2 LQKENI. CDR3 amino acids: CANSPGRGMNTEAFF. CDR3 DNA sequence: TGTGCCAACTCACCAGGGCGCGGTATGAACACTGAAGCTTTCTTT.

This clone was found many times. The rearrangement uses TRBV12-3 or TRBV12-4 and TRBJ1-4, with TRBD1 identical over 7 bases. V was clipped by 4 bases and J by 7 bases; unmatched bases: 6. The CDR3 contains 14 residues. The CDR3 sequence is CASSSPGQPEKLFF. The CDR3 DNA reads as TGTGCCAGCAGTTCGCCGGGACAGCCTGAAAAACTGTTTTTT.

At least ten counts were recorded for this clone. The chain employs TRBV4-2 and TRBJ2-2, with 11 bases aligning to TRBD2. The germline V gene encodes CDR1 LGHNA and CDR2 YNFKEQ. Trimming cost V 5 bases and J 4 bases; bases outside gene matches: 3. The CDR3 runs to 15 residues. CDR3 nucleotides: TGTGCCAGCAGCGTTAGCGGGGGGGCCACCGGGGAGCTGTTTTTT. It specifies CASSVSGGATGELFF.

This clone is medium-sized. The V and J genes are TRBV6-1 and TRBJ2-2, with 7 nucleotides matching TRBD2. From germline, CDR1 is MNHNS and CDR2 SASEGT. The trim removed 5 bases at V and 3 bases at J, leaving 0 bases unmatched. This CDR3 is built from 13 residues. DNA of the CDR3: TGTGCCAGCAGTCTAGCGGACACCGGGGAGCTGTTTTTT. As protein: CASSLADTGELFF.

At least ten counts were recorded for this clone. This sample also contains other DNA sequences that code for the same CDR3. V gene TRBV5-1 combines with J gene TRBJ2-5; 9 nucleotides line up with TRBD2. Germline V gene lookup returns CDR1 SGHRS and CDR2 YFSETQ. V shed 4 bases, J shed 4 bases, and the junction held 8 bases outside the gene matches. CDR3 length: 15 amino acids. CDR3 in amino acids: CASSPGGGGGETQYF. CDR3 bases: TGCGCCAGCAGCCCCGGCGGCGGGGGGGGAGAGACCCAGTACTTC.

This chain joins TRBV6-1 and TRBJ2-5; TRBD2 agrees at 11 bases. V lost 0 bases and J lost 5; bases outside the gene matches: 5. Germline-derived CDR1 and CDR2 are MNHNS and SASEGT. The CDR3 extends over 16 amino acids. The CDR3 DNA is TGTGCCAGCAGTGAAGCTAGCGGGGGGGACGAGGAGACCCAGTACTTC. This encodes CASSEASGGDEETQYF.

This clone appeared a single time. A much more abundant neighbour one base away suggests this may be a read error. The gene calls are TRBV20-1 and TRBJ2-1; D is undetermined. V dropped 5 bases and J dropped 9 bases, with 11 bases sitting between them. Germline V CDR1 and CDR2: DFQATT, SNEGSKA (reference sequence). CDR3 length: 11 amino acids. CDR3 in amino acids: CSACTISEQFF. The CDR3, as DNA: TGCAGTGCTTGCACTATTTCTGAGCAGTTCTTC.

There are a few counts of this clone. A much larger clone is a single base away; this may be a read error. V gene TRBV16 combines with J gene TRBJ1-2; D remains unclear. The CDR3 covers 12 residues. Germline V gene sequence: CDR1 KGHSY, CDR2 FQNENV. Deletions cut 4 bases from V and 8 bases from J, with 11 bases between. The DNA of the CDR3 is TGTGCCAGCAGCCGATGGGTAGGCGGCTACACCTTC. This codes for CASSRWVGGYTF.

Ten or more counts support this clone. This chain connects TRBV28 to TRBJ1-2, with a weak D call TRBD1 (6 bases). The germline gives CDR1 MDHEN, CDR2 SYDVKM. The CDR3 has 16 amino acids. Trimming removed 5 bases at V and 2 bases at J, with 18 bases between. For the CDR3, the DNA is TGTGCCAGCAGTCTCCAACAGGGCCCGGAAAACTATGGCTACACCTTC. Translating it yields CASSLQQGPENYGYTF.

There are many counts of this clone. The chain has TRBV6-1 and TRBJ2-1; D is unclear. Trimming removed 0 bases from V and 1 base from J, with 4 bases in between. This CDR3 is 14 amino acids long. CDR1 and CDR2 (germline): MNHNS, SASEGT. CDR3 in amino acids: CASSEAESYNEQFF. Here the CDR3 DNA reads TGTGCCAGCAGTGAAGCGGAATCCTACAATGAGCAGTTCTTC.

This clone was observed at least ten times. The chain is built from TRBV6-1 and TRBJ1-2; TRBD1 matches at 8 bases. Trimming took 6 bases from V and 9 from J; bases not matched to a gene: 9. The CDR3 covers 13 residues. Germline CDR1 and CDR2: MNHNS and SASEGT. The CDR3 DNA reads as TGTGCCAGCAGGGGCCGGACAGGGTCCAGCTACACCTTC. It encodes CASRGRTGSSYTF.

This clone occurred many times. V usage is TRBV5-6 and J usage is TRBJ1-6, with 10 positions matching TRBD1. The V gene's germline CDR1 is SGHDT and CDR2 YYEEEE. The CDR3 spans 16 residues. Trimming took 4 bases from V and 3 from J; bases not matched to a gene: 4. CDR3 in DNA: TGTGCCAGCAGCCCCGGGACAGGGGTCTATAATTCACCCCTCCACTTT. It codes for CASSPGTGVYNSPLHF.

This clone showed up many times. The chain is built from TRBV19 and TRBJ1-3; D gene ambiguous. This CDR3 is built from 13 residues. Trimming pared 8 bases from V and 4 bases from J, leaving 12 bases between. CDR1 is LNHDA, CDR2 SQIVND, per germline (reference sequence). CDR3 sequence (DNA): TGTGCCAGTTCCCCAATGCAGGGAAACACCATATATTTT. This encodes CASSPMQGNTIYF.

This clone has at least ten counts. The rearrangement uses TRBV6-1 and TRBJ2-5; TRBD1 matches 7 bases. Per germline, CDR1 MNHNS and CDR2 SASEGT. The CDR3 has 12 amino acids. Trimming took 10 bases from V and 2 from J; bases not matched to a gene: 4. This CDR3 reads CATKTGQETQYF. CDR3 bases: TGTGCCACGAAGACAGGGCAAGAGACCCAGTACTTC.